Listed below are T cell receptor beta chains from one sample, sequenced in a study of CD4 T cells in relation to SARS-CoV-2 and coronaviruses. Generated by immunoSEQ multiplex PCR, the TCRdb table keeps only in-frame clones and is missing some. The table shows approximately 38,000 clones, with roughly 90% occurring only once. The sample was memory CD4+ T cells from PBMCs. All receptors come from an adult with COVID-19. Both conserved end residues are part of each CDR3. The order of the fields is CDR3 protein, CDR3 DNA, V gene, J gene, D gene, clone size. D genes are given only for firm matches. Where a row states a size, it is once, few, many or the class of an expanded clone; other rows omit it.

CDR3aa: CASSLGRASNQPQHF; CDR3nt: TGTGCCAGCAGCCTAGGCAGGGCTAGCAATCAGCCCCAGCATTTT; v_gene: TRBV7-8; j_gene: TRBJ1-5; d_gene: NA; abundance: NA
CDR3aa: CAVFGPPLHF; CDR3nt: TGTGCCGTGTTTGGGCCACCCCTCCACTTT; v_gene: TRBV10-3; j_gene: TRBJ1-6; d_gene: NA; abundance: NA
CDR3aa: CAWSVSGSGGYTF; CDR3nt: TGTGCCTGGAGTGTCTCTGGTTCTGGCGGCTACACCTTC; v_gene: TRBV30; j_gene: TRBJ1-2; d_gene: NA; abundance: once
CDR3aa: CASSPFLDTDTQYF; CDR3nt: TGTGCCAGCAGCCCCTTCTTAGACACAGATACGCAGTATTTT; v_gene: TRBV9; j_gene: TRBJ2-3; d_gene: NA; abundance: NA
CDR3aa: CASSSPSSTGANVLTF; CDR3nt: TGTGCCAGCAGTTCCCCTTCCTCGACTGGGGCCAACGTCCTGACTTTC; v_gene: TRBV28; j_gene: TRBJ2-6; d_gene: NA; abundance: NA
CDR3aa: CASSLGQGAVTF; CDR3nt: TGTGCCAGCAGCTTAGGCCAGGGAGCAGTCACCTTC; v_gene: TRBV11-2; j_gene: TRBJ1-2; d_gene: NA; abundance: NA
CDR3aa: CAWTGTSTGELFF; CDR3nt: TGTGCCTGGACCGGGACATCGACCGGGGAGCTGTTTTTT; v_gene: TRBV30; j_gene: TRBJ2-2; d_gene: NA; abundance: NA
CDR3aa: CASSVGGTYTGELFF; CDR3nt: TGTGCCAGCAGCGTCGGGGGAACATACACCGGGGAGCTGTTTTTT; v_gene: TRBV9; j_gene: TRBJ2-2; d_gene: NA; abundance: NA
CDR3aa: CATSRDLPGDTEAFF; CDR3nt: TGTGCCACCAGCAGAGATCTCCCGGGGGACACTGAAGCTTTCTTT; v_gene: TRBV15; j_gene: TRBJ1-1; d_gene: NA; abundance: NA
CDR3aa: CASSLTGDTEAFF; CDR3nt: TGTGCCAGCAGTCTGACAGGGGACACTGAAGCTTTCTTT; v_gene: TRBV6-2/TRBV6-3; j_gene: TRBJ1-1; d_gene: TRBD1; abundance: NA
CDR3aa: CASTHRTGPDTQYF; CDR3nt: TGTGCCAGCACCCACAGGACAGGCCCAGATACGCAGTATTTT; v_gene: TRBV28; j_gene: TRBJ2-3; d_gene: TRBD1; abundance: NA
CDR3aa: CASSSGGLDGYTF; CDR3nt: TGCGCCAGCAGCTCAGGGGGGTTGGATGGCTACACCTTC; v_gene: TRBV5-1; j_gene: TRBJ1-2; d_gene: TRBD1; abundance: few
CDR3aa: CASSYGYQNTEAFF; CDR3nt: TGTGCCAGCAGTTACGGCTACCAGAACACTGAAGCTTTCTTT; v_gene: TRBV6-2/TRBV6-3; j_gene: TRBJ1-1; d_gene: NA; abundance: NA
CDR3aa: CASRSSKGASLLHF; CDR3nt: TGTGCCAGCAGATCATCTAAAGGGGCCTCCCTACTCCACTTT; v_gene: TRBV3-1/TRBV3-2; j_gene: TRBJ1-6; d_gene: NA; abundance: NA
CDR3aa: CASSQAQQGWGYGYTF; CDR3nt: TGCGCCAGCAGCCAAGCTCAGCAGGGTTGGGGCTATGGCTACACCTTC; v_gene: TRBV4-3; j_gene: TRBJ1-2; d_gene: NA; abundance: once
CDR3aa: CASSLAPTGQASGNTIYF; CDR3nt: TGCGCCAGCAGCTTGGCCCCGACAGGGCAAGCCTCTGGAAACACCATATATTTT; v_gene: TRBV5-1; j_gene: TRBJ1-3; d_gene: TRBD1; abundance: NA
CDR3aa: CASSSPKGGGAQYF; CDR3nt: TGTGCCAGCAGCTCACCAAAGGGGGGTGGTGCGCAGTATTTT; v_gene: TRBV7-2; j_gene: TRBJ2-3; d_gene: NA; abundance: NA
CDR3aa: CASSEHYGYTF; CDR3nt: TGTGCCAGCAGTGAACACTATGGCTACACCTTC; v_gene: TRBV6-1; j_gene: TRBJ1-2; d_gene: NA; abundance: NA
CDR3aa: CASSFARTDTQYF; CDR3nt: TGTGCCAGCAGTTTTGCGCGCACAGATACGCAGTATTTT; v_gene: TRBV12-3/TRBV12-4; j_gene: TRBJ2-3; d_gene: NA; abundance: NA
CDR3aa: CASSRSAGYNEQFF; CDR3nt: TGTGCCAGTAGCAGGAGCGCTGGCTACAATGAGCAGTTCTTC; v_gene: TRBV19; j_gene: TRBJ2-1; d_gene: NA; abundance: NA
CDR3aa: CAWSVPGANVLTF; CDR3nt: TGTGCCTGGAGTGTACCTGGGGCCAACGTCCTGACTTTC; v_gene: TRBV30; j_gene: TRBJ2-6; d_gene: NA; abundance: NA
CDR3aa: CASSLLRQGEQYF; CDR3nt: TGTGCCAGCAGCTTACTGAGACAGGGCGAGCAGTACTTC; v_gene: TRBV7-2; j_gene: TRBJ2-7; d_gene: TRBD1; abundance: NA
CDR3aa: CSVTQGNTEAFF; CDR3nt: TGCAGCGTTACACAGGGGAACACTGAAGCTTTCTTT; v_gene: TRBV29-1; j_gene: TRBJ1-1; d_gene: NA; abundance: few
CDR3aa: CASSLSWARGNGYTF; CDR3nt: TGTGCCAGCAGCTTAAGTTGGGCCAGGGGGAATGGCTACACCTTC; v_gene: TRBV7-2; j_gene: TRBJ1-2; d_gene: TRBD1; abundance: NA
CDR3aa: CATSLSTANTGELFF; CDR3nt: TGTGCCACCAGCCTTTCTACAGCAAACACCGGGGAGCTGTTTTTT; v_gene: TRBV24-1; j_gene: TRBJ2-2; d_gene: NA; abundance: NA
CDR3aa: CASSMGQVVRGPQHF; CDR3nt: TGTGCCAGTAGTATGGGACAGGTGGTCCGGGGGCCCCAGCATTTT; v_gene: TRBV19; j_gene: TRBJ1-5; d_gene: TRBD1; abundance: NA
CDR3aa: CASSYQDRLNSPLHF; CDR3nt: TGTGCCAGCAGTTACCAGGACAGACTCAATTCACCCCTCCACTTT; v_gene: TRBV6-5; j_gene: TRBJ1-6; d_gene: NA; abundance: NA
CDR3aa: CASSQDRLTANTGELFF; CDR3nt: TGTGCCAGCAGCCAAGATCGGTTGACAGCGAACACCGGGGAGCTGTTTTTT; v_gene: TRBV14; j_gene: TRBJ2-2; d_gene: NA; abundance: NA
CDR3aa: CASSHLSFRTGNTEAFF; CDR3nt: TGCGCCAGCAGCCACTTAAGTTTCAGGACAGGAAACACTGAAGCTTTCTTT; v_gene: TRBV4-3; j_gene: TRBJ1-1; d_gene: TRBD1; abundance: NA